This note documents a single TCR beta chain sequence. In germline, CDR1 is DFQATT, CDR2 SNEGSKA (reference sequence). The length of the CDR3 is 12 residues. After removal of 1 base from V and 10 bases from J, the junction contained 7 bases not matched to a gene. Extraction yielded total RNA from whole blood (unfractionated). Library preparation tagged each individual cDNA molecule with a unique molecular identifier. Original data processing: With a range of roughly 20,000 to 750,000, the median per sample was roughly 95,000 TCRs. TCRdb recomputed calls from the 5' RACE reads with MiXCR, one row per CDR3 protein. Here the V and J calls rest on TCRdb's processing, not on the authors' analysis. This sample has approximately 110,000 distinct CDR3 sequences, with approximately 19% found just once. This sample was taken from a study of human T cells and chemical hapten exposure. For the study at large: Slight volume differences across pooled libraries mainly accounted for varying per-sample TCR yields.

The V call is TRBV20-1, the J call TRBJ2-7, with 7 bases fitting TRBD2. The source of this sequence is a human donor in good health. The CDR3 loop reads CSARALAWEQYF. CDR3 coding DNA: TGCAGTGCTAGAGCACTAGCGTGGGAACAGTACTTC.